These 13 T cell receptor beta chains came from one sample sequenced in a study of T-cell memory formation after mild COVID-19. TCRdb called the 5' RACE reads again in MiXCR, with one record for every CDR3 protein. The repertoire consists of 270,000 or so distinct CDR3 sequences, with under 20% occurring once and the leading ten covering under 30%. The specimen sequenced was PBMCs or a T cell subset sorted from them (not recorded which). Receptors originate from a man in his late teens or twenties who had mild COVID-19 (a few samples of this study predate the infection). Cell type and time point are not known.

The chain uses TRBV6-5 and TRBJ2-7; 8 positions match TRBD1. Germline V gene sequence: CDR1 MNHEY, CDR2 SVGAGI. This CDR3 is built from 15 residues. V lost 8 bases and J lost 3; bases outside the gene matches: 12. The CDR3 DNA sequence: TGTGCCAGCGCGAGGGCCATTGGGACAGGCTACGAGCAGTACTTC. This codes for CASARAIGTGYEQYF.

There are a few counts of this clonotype. V and J are TRBV30 and TRBJ1-1; no firm D call. V lost 4 bases and J lost 0, with 9 bases in between. Germline CDR1 reads GTSNPN; CDR2 reads SVGIG (reference sequence). The CDR3 sequence is 13 residues long. CDR3 in amino acids: CAWMYDMNTEAFF. CDR3 DNA: TGTGCCTGGATGTATGATATGAACACTGAAGCTTTCTTT.

The rearrangement joins TRBV6-5 to TRBJ1-1, with TRBD1 matching over 8 bases. After removal of 6 bases from V and 6 bases from J, the junction contained 9 bases not matched to a gene. Germline CDR1 MNHEY, CDR2 SVGAGI. This CDR3 contains 14 residues. This CDR3 reads CASSYPDRAAEAFF. In DNA form, the CDR3 reads TGTGCCAGCAGCTACCCGGACAGGGCGGCTGAAGCTTTCTTT.

This clonotype has only a few counts. This chain uses TRBV7-2 with TRBJ1-2; 9 nucleotides match TRBD1. The germline CDR1 and CDR2 sequences are SGHTA and FQGNSA. The CDR3 runs 15 residues. After removal of 5 bases from V and 8 bases from J, the junction contained 12 bases not matched to a gene. The CDR3 DNA reads as TGTGCCAGCAGCCCAGGCCGGGACAGGGTCTTCGGCTACACCTTC. This gives the protein CASSPGRDRVFGYTF.

The chain employs TRBV7-9 and TRBJ2-1; D may be TRBD2 (6 bases). The CDR3 runs to 14 residues. Germline lookup yields CDR1 SEHNR and CDR2 FQNEAQ (reference sequence). The V gene lost 10 bases and the J gene lost 4 bases, with 17 bases spanning the gap. In DNA form, the CDR3 reads TGTGCCACTGAGGGACTTGAGAGGTACAATGAGCAGTTCTTC. It yields the protein CATEGLERYNEQFF.

This clonotype was seen more than once but under ten times. V and J are TRBV25-1 and TRBJ2-3; 8 nucleotides line up with TRBD2. J gave up 6 bases and V 6 bases, and 8 bases lay outside the gene matches. There are 14 residues in the CDR3. Germline V gene sequence: CDR1 MGHDK, CDR2 SYGVNS. CDR3 sequence: CASSNAGGRDTQYF. The CDR3 region has the DNA TGTGCCAGCAGCAATGCGGGGGGCAGGGATACGCAGTATTTT.

The chain employs TRBV6-6 and TRBJ2-1; 11 nucleotides match TRBD2. The V gene end was trimmed by 2 bases and the J gene end by 4 bases; junction bases not matched to a gene: 7. Germline CDR1 reads MNHNY; CDR2 reads SVGAGI (reference sequence). The CDR3 extends over 17 amino acids. The CDR3 sequence: CASSYDRGTSGYNEQFF. The CDR3 DNA follows: TGTGCCAGCAGTTACGATAGGGGGACTAGCGGTTACAATGAGCAGTTCTTC.

The sample holds a few counts of this clonotype. The chain carries TRBV5-1 and TRBJ2-3; 11 bases fit TRBD2. After removal of 4 bases from V and 2 bases from J, the junction contained 6 bases not matched to a gene. The CDR3 totals 16 residues. Germline CDR1 reads SGHRS; CDR2 reads YFSETQ. CDR3: CASSPASGGNTDTQYF. CDR3 sequence (DNA): TGCGCCAGCAGCCCCGCTAGCGGGGGGAACACAGATACGCAGTATTTT.

This chain links TRBV7-9 with TRBJ2-1; D unresolved. The CDR3 has 11 amino acids. Germline CDR1 SEHNR, CDR2 FQNEAQ (reference sequence). Trimming removed 5 bases at V and 12 bases at J, with 11 bases between. The CDR3 loop is CASSPALPQFF. The CDR3, as DNA: TGTGCCAGCAGCCCCGCCCTCCCGCAGTTCTTC.

The CDR3 protein is CASGATIGRFERPQHF. For the CDR3, the DNA is TGTGCCAGCGGGGCGACGATTGGGCGGTTCGAACGGCCCCAGCATTTT. This sequence joins TRBV6-2 or TRBV6-3 and TRBJ1-5; D may be TRBD1 (5 bases). Trimming took 8 bases from V and 9 from J, leaving 26 bases between them. The CDR3 totals 16 residues. Germline V gene sequence: CDR1 MNHEY, CDR2 SVGEGT.

The chain joins TRBV7-2 to TRBJ2-2; 8 bases are a match to TRBD2. Per germline, CDR1 SGHTA and CDR2 FQGNSA. The CDR3 runs to 17 residues. The J segment lost 0 bases and the V segment lost 5 bases, leaving 8 bases of the junction unmatched. The CDR3 DNA reads TGTGCCAGCAGCACAAGCGGGGGCCGTTCGAACACCGGGGAGCTGTTTTTT. This translates into CASSTSGGRSNTGELFF.

To note about this clonotype: This may be a read error, as it is one base from a much larger clone. This chain connects TRBV5-6 to TRBJ2-3; no clear D. In germline, CDR1 is SGHDT, CDR2 YYEEEE. CDR3 length equals 11 residues. V was shortened by 1 base and J by 5 bases, with 2 bases between the two germline ends. CDR3 in DNA: TGTGCCAGCAGCTTGATAGATACGCAGTATTTT. Protein product: CASSLIDTQYF.

The genes are TRBV18 and TRBJ2-7; D is perhaps TRBD1 or TRBD2 (5 bases each). Looked up from germline, CDR1 is KGHSH and CDR2 is LQKENI. The length of the CDR3 is 13 residues. The V end was cut by 3 bases, the J end by 3 bases, with 9 bases between. The CDR3 here is CASSPGPNYEQYF. CDR3 DNA sequence: TGTGCCAGCTCACCGGGACCGAACTACGAGCAGTACTTC.